This TCR beta chain comes out of a study of PD-L1 blockade in urothelial cancer. Findings of the study overall: Clones that were tumor-associated expanded more in the blood of durable-benefit patients at 3 weeks.

Indicated time point: pretreatment peripheral blood. The CDR3 is 15 residues long. Trimming removed 2 bases from V and 4 bases from J, with 17 bases in between. Per germline, CDR1 SQVTM and CDR2 ANQGSEA. A note on this clone: What it binds is not known.

The data were produced by immunoSEQ multiplex PCR, yet TCRdb's version contains in-frame clones alone and is incomplete. The table includes around 60,000 clones, around 81% detected once. The sequencing here drew on PBMCs, taken around atezolizumab (anti-PD-L1) treatment. V is TRBV29-1 and J is TRBJ2-5; tentatively, D is TRBD1 (6 bases). This receptor was obtained from a man between 65 and 85 years old with urothelial cancer. The CDR3 sequence: CSVERGSTGLETQYF. CDR3 bases: TGCAGCGTTGAAAGGGGGTCGACAGGTTTAGAGACCCAGTACTTC.